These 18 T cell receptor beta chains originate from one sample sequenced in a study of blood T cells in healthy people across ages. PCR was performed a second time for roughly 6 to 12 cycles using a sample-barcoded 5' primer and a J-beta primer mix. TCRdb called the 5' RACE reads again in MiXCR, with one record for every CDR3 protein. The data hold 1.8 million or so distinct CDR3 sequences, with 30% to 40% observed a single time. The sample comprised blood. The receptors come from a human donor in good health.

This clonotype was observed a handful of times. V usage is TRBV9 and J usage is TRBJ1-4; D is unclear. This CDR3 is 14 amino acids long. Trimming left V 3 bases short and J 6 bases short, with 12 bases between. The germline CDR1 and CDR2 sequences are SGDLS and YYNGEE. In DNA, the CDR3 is TGTGCCAGCAGCGCGCACCTAAGCGATGAAAAACTGTTTTTT. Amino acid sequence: CASSAHLSDEKLFF.

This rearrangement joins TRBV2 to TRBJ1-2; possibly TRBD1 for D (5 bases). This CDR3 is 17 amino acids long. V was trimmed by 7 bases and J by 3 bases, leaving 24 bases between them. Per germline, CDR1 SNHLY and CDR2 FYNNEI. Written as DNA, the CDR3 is TGTGCCAGCACTATTATCCCAGGGCGGTCCCTCTACTATGGCTACACCTTC. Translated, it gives CASTIIPGRSLYYGYTF. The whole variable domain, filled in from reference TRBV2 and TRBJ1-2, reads EPEVTQTPSHQVTQMGQEVILRCVPISNHLYFYWYRQILGQKVEFLVSFYNNEISEKSEIFDDQFSVERPDGSNFTLKIRSTKLEDSAMYFCASTIIPGRSLYYGYTFGSGTRLTVV.

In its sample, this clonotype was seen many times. CDR3 protein: CATTFSGIYNEQFF. The CDR3 nucleotides read TGTGCCACCACCTTTAGCGGGATTTACAATGAGCAGTTCTTC. The V and J genes are TRBV12-3 or TRBV12-4 and TRBJ2-1; the match to TRBD2 covers 8 bases. V was clipped by 10 bases and J by 4 bases; unmatched bases: 9. The length of the CDR3 is 14 residues.

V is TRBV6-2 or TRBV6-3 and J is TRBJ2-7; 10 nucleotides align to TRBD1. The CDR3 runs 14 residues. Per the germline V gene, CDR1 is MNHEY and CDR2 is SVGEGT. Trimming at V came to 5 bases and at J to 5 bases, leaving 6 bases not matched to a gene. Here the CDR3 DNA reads TGTGCCAGCAGTAGGTGGGACAGGGGAGACGAGCAGTACTTC. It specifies CASSRWDRGDEQYF.

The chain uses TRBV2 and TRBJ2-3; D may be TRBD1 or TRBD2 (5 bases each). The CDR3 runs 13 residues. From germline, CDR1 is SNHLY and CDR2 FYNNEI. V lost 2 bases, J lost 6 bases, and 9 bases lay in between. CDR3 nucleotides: TGTGCCAGCAGTGAACGGGACGGGGATACGCAGTATTTT. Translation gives CASSERDGDTQYF.

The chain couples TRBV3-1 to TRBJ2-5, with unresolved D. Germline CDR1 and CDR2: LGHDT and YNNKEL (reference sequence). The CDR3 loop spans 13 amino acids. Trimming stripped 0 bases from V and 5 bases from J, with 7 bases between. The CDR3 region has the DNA TGTGCCAGCAGCCAAGAGGGTTGGGAGACCCAGTACTTC. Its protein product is CASSQEGWETQYF.

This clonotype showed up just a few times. The CDR3 sequence is CASSLIRSNIQYF. For the CDR3, the DNA is TGCGCCAGCAGCTTGATAAGGTCTAACATTCAGTACTTC. The rearrangement joins TRBV5-1 to TRBJ2-4; D uncertain. CDR1 and CDR2 (germline): SGHRS, YFSETQ. This CDR3 is built from 13 residues. Trimming pared 1 base from V and 7 bases from J, leaving 9 bases between.

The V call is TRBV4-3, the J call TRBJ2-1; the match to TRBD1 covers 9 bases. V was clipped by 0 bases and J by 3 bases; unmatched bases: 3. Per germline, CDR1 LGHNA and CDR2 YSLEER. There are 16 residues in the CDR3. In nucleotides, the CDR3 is TGCGCCAGCAGCCAAGAAATGGGACAGGGCTACAATGAGCAGTTCTTC. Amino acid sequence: CASSQEMGQGYNEQFF.

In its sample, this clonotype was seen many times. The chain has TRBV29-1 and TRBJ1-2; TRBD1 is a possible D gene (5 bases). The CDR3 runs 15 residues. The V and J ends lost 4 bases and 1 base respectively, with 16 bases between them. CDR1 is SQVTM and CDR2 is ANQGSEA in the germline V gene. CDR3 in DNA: TGCAGCGTTGGACCCGGGACCGCTGATAACTATGGCTACACCTTC. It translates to CSVGPGTADNYGYTF.

The CDR3 nucleotides read TGTGCCAGCGGGAGCGGCCTCTCTGGGGCCAACGTCCTGACTTTC. Its protein product is CASGSGLSGANVLTF. V is TRBV6-1 and J is TRBJ2-6; D possibly corresponds to TRBD2 (5 bases). Trimming left V 8 bases short and J 0 bases short, with 11 bases between. CDR3 length equals 15 residues. Germline loops: CDR1 MNHNS, CDR2 SASEGT.

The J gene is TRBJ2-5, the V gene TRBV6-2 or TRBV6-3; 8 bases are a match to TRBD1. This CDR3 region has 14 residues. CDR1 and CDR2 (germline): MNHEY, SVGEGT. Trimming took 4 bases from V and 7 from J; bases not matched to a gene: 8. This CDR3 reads CASSSSGGGVTQYF. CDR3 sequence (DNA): TGTGCCAGCAGTTCGTCAGGGGGCGGCGTGACCCAGTACTTC.

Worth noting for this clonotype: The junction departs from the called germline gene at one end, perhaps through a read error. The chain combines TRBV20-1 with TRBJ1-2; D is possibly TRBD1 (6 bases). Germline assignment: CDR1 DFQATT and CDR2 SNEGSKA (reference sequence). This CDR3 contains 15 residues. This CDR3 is CSARVPSDRRNGCTF. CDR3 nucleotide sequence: TGCAGTGCTAGAGTTCCTAGCGACAGGCGAAATGGCTGCACCTTC.

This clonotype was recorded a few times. The CDR3: CASSVAGGAQYEQYF. Here the CDR3 DNA reads TGTGCCAGCAGCGTCGCCGGGGGCGCCCAGTACGAGCAGTACTTC. The rearrangement links TRBV9 to TRBJ2-5; D may match TRBD1 or TRBD2 (6 bases each). With the DNA end fitting TRBJ2-7 better, the J assignment may be wrong. Per the germline V gene, CDR1 is SGDLS and CDR2 is YYNGEE. This CDR3 contains 15 residues.

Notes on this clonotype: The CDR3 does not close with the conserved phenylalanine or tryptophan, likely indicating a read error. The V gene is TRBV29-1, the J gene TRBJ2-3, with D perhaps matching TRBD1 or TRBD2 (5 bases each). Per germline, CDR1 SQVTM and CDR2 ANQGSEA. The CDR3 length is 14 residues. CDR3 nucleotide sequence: TGCAGCGTTGACGGGGCCACGAGCACAGGTACGCAGTATATT. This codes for CSVDGATSTGTQYI.

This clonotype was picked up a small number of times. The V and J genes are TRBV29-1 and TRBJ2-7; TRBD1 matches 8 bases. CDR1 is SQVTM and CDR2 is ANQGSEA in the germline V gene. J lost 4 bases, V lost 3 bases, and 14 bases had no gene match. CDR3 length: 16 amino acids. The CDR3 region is CSVDSTIQGAAYEQYF. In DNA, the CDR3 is TGCAGCGTTGACTCCACTATCCAGGGGGCGGCATACGAGCAGTACTTC.

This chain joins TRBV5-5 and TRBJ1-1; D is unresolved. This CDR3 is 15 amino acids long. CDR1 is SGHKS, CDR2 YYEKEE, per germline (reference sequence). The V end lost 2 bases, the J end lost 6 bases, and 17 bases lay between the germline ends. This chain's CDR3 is CASSFQAWQPPEAFF. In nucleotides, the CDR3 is TGTGCCAGCAGCTTTCAGGCCTGGCAACCTCCTGAAGCTTTCTTT.

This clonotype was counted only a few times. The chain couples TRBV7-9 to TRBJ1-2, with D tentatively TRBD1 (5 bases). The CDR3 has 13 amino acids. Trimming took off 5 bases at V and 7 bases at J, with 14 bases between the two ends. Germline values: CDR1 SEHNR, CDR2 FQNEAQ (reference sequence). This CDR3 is CASSPPLRGGYTF. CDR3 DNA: TGTGCCAGCAGCCCCCCCCTAAGGGGTGGCTACACCTTC.

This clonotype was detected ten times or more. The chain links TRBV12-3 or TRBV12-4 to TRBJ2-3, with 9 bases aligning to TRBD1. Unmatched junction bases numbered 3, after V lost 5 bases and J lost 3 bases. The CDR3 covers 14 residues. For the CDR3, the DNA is TGTGCCAGCAGTCGGGACAGGGTGACAGATACGCAGTATTTT. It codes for CASSRDRVTDTQYF.